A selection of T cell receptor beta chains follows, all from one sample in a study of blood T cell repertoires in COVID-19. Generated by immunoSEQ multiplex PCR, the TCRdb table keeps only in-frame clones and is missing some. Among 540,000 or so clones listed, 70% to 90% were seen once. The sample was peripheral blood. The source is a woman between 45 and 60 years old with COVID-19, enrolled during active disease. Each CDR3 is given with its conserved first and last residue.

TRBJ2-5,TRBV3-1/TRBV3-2,CASSRQLATGETQYF
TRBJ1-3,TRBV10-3,CAIGRSSGSGNTIYF
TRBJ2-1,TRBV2,CASSERWEGHNEQFF
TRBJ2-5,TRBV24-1,CATGTDSQETQYF
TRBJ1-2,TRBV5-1,CASSLDEGPNYGYTF
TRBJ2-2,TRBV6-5,CAFGAGTDNTGELFF
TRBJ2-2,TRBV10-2,CASRAGGNTGELFF
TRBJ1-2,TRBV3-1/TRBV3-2,CASSPAGRGYTF
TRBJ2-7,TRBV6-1,CASSEAQGQGSNEQYF
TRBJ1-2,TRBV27,CASSLSDTHYGYTF
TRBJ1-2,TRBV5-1,CASSTGEGGYGYTF
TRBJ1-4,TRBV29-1,CSGREAGNEKLFF
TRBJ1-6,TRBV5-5,CASSENVPGDPLHF
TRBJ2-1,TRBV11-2,CASSLGGLSTYNEQFF
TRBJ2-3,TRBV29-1,CSFQGASTDTQYF
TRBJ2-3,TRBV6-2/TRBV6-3,CASSSITDTPSTDTQYF